These 23 T cell receptor beta chains originate from one sample sequenced in a study of blood T cell repertoires in COVID-19. The method was immunoSEQ multiplex PCR; TCRdb's version includes in-frame clones alone and lacks a portion of them. The data hold fewer than 500,000 clones, with 75% to 90% observed a single time. Sequencing was done on a sample of PBMCs or T cells enriched from blood (not recorded which). The receptors were sampled from a man in his thirties or forties who had recovered from COVID-19.

The chain uses TRBV19 and TRBJ2-7, with 9 bases that match TRBD1. CDR1 is LNHDA and CDR2 is SQIVND in the germline V gene (reference sequence). This CDR3 is 15 amino acids long. Trimming cost V 3 bases and J 7 bases; bases outside gene matches: 10. The CDR3 spells CASSMATGGRWEQYF. In DNA, the CDR3 is TGTGCCAGTAGTATGGCGACAGGGGGAAGGTGGGAGCAGTACTTC.

This clone was recorded once. The rearrangement links TRBV2 to TRBJ2-5; D uncertain. This CDR3 is built from 14 residues. Germline values: CDR1 SNHLY, CDR2 FYNNEI. The germline V and J ends were trimmed by 6 bases and 2 bases, with 13 bases remaining between them. In DNA form, the CDR3 reads TGTGCCAGCAGGAGGCAGAGTACGCAAGAGACCCAGTACTTC. Translating gives CASRRQSTQETQYF.

This clone was picked up a small number of times. V is TRBV10-1 and J is TRBJ2-7, with D perhaps TRBD1 (7 bases). This CDR3 has 15 residues. V dropped 3 bases and J dropped 6 bases, with 18 bases sitting between them. Per the germline V gene, CDR1 is WNHNN and CDR2 is SYGVQD (reference sequence). CDR3 sequence reads: CASSETTTGRFEQYF. The CDR3 DNA reads TGCGCCAGCAGTGAAACAACGACAGGGAGGTTCGAGCAGTACTTC.

This sequence joins TRBV5-1 and TRBJ2-7, with a tentative D call TRBD1 (6 bases). The CDR3 is made up of 12 amino acids. Germline CDR1 reads SGHRS; CDR2 reads YFSETQ. With 4 bases removed from V and 4 bases from J, the gap between germline ends came to 9 bases. The CDR3 loop is CASSNGQYEQYF. The CDR3 region has the DNA TGCGCCAGCAGCAACGGACAGTACGAGCAGTACTTC.

This rearrangement joins TRBV27 to TRBJ1-5; D call uncertain. Between the trimmed V and J ends, which lost 1 base and 0 bases, there was a span of 13 bases. The CDR3 contains 17 residues. Germline V gene data show CDR1 as MNHEY and CDR2 as SMNVEV (reference sequence). CDR3 coding DNA: TGTGCCAGCAGTTTATATGGGGAGCTTTATAGCAATCAGCCCCAGCATTTT. Encoded protein: CASSLYGELYSNQPQHF.

About this clone itself: Other DNA sequences in the same sample also yield this CDR3. The J gene is TRBJ2-3, the V gene TRBV2; TRBD2 agrees at 13 bases. CDR3 size: 15 residues. The V gene end was trimmed by 6 bases and the J gene end by 6 bases; junction bases not matched to a gene: 6. CDR1 and CDR2 from the germline V gene are SNHLY and FYNNEI. In nucleotides, the CDR3 is TGTGCCAGCAGCCCCGGACTAGCGGGAGTTGATACGCAGTATTTT. It codes for CASSPGLAGVDTQYF.

V gene TRBV5-4 combines with J gene TRBJ2-7, with 8 positions matching TRBD2. The CDR3 contains 16 residues. V shed 0 bases and J 5 bases; nucleotides not matched to a gene: 10. The germline V gene has CDR1 SGHNT and CDR2 YYREEE (reference sequence). This CDR3 is CASSLALREGQDEQYF. The CDR3 coding sequence is TGTGCCAGCAGCTTGGCCTTACGGGAGGGCCAGGACGAGCAGTACTTC.

This chain connects TRBV25-1 to TRBJ2-2, with 10 positions matching TRBD2. The CDR3 sequence is 15 residues long. J gave up 6 bases and V 6 bases, and 7 bases lay outside the gene matches. Germline V lookup: CDR1 MGHDK, CDR2 SYGVNS. The CDR3 nucleotides are TGTGCCAGCAGGTCTAGCGGGAGAGATTCCGGGGAGCTGTTTTTT. This gives the protein CASRSSGRDSGELFF.

V is TRBV7-2 and J is TRBJ2-7; 8 bases match TRBD1. Looked up from germline, CDR1 is SGHTA and CDR2 is FQGNSA. The CDR3 extends over 13 amino acids. The J segment lost 7 bases and the V segment lost 5 bases, leaving 7 bases of the junction unmatched. The CDR3 loop reads CASSPSTGDEQYF. The CDR3 coding sequence is TGTGCCAGCAGCCCATCGACAGGGGATGAGCAGTACTTC.

The chain carries TRBV6-5 and TRBJ2-7; 9 positions agree with TRBD2. The CDR3 sequence is 14 residues long. V lost 4 bases to trimming and J lost 2 bases; unmatched junction nucleotides: 3. Germline V lookup: CDR1 MNHEY, CDR2 SVGAGI. The CDR3 loop is CASSLAGATYEQYF. Here the CDR3 DNA reads TGTGCCAGCAGTTTAGCGGGGGCGACCTACGAGCAGTACTTC.

The chain uses TRBV3-1 (or the pseudogene TRBV3-2) and TRBJ2-1, with TRBD2 identical over 8 bases. The CDR3 runs to 16 residues. CDR1 and CDR2 (germline): LGHDT, YNNKEL (reference sequence). V dropped 3 bases and J dropped 9; count of bases not matched to a gene: 13. This CDR3 reads CASSQPAGDRWGEQFF. In DNA form, the CDR3 reads TGTGCCAGCAGCCAGCCAGCGGGAGACCGGTGGGGTGAGCAGTTCTTC.

The chain links TRBV2 to TRBJ1-2; tentatively, D is TRBD1 (6 bases). The CDR3 has 14 amino acids. V lost 5 bases and J lost 6, with 16 bases in between. In germline, CDR1 is SNHLY, CDR2 FYNNEI. The CDR3 sequence: CASSLLPGGNGYTF. DNA for the CDR3: TGTGCCAGCAGTCTCCTCCCGGGGGGCAATGGCTACACCTTC.

The chain is built from TRBV7-9 and TRBJ2-7; D might be TRBD2 (6 bases). V lost 5 bases and J 0 bases, leaving 11 bases between the germline ends. Germline assignment: CDR1 SEHNR and CDR2 FQNEAQ (reference sequence). The CDR3 extends over 14 amino acids. The CDR3 sequence is CASSRPEGSYEQYF. As DNA, the CDR3 is TGTGCCAGCAGCAGACCGGAGGGCTCCTACGAGCAGTACTTC.

This chain joins TRBV6-6 and TRBJ2-1; 8 bases fit TRBD2. The V gene's germline CDR1 is MNHNY and CDR2 SVGAGI (reference sequence). This CDR3 has 17 residues. V lost 5 bases, J lost 0 bases, and 9 bases stayed unmatched. The CDR3 here is CASSRATGTSSYNEQFF. DNA of the CDR3: TGTGCCAGCAGTCGCGCAACCGGGACTAGCTCCTACAATGAGCAGTTCTTC.

The V and J genes are TRBV19 and TRBJ2-1, with 8 bases matching TRBD2. Germline-derived CDR1 and CDR2 are LNHDA and SQIVND (reference sequence). The J segment lost 4 bases and the V segment lost 1 base, leaving 3 bases of the junction unmatched. The CDR3 is 15 amino acids. In DNA form, the CDR3 reads TGTGCCAGTAGTATAGTACTAGCGGAGTACAATGAGCAGTTCTTC. Translated: CASSIVLAEYNEQFF. Full variable domain (remainder filled in from reference TRBV19 and TRBJ2-1): DGGITQSPKYLFRKEGQNVTLSCEQNLNHDAMYWYRQDPGQGLRLIYYSQIVNDFQKGDIAEGYSVSREKKESFPLTVTSAQKNPTAFYLCASSIVLAEYNEQFFGPGTRLTVL.

The chain is built from TRBV9 and TRBJ2-5; 10 bases are shared with TRBD2. This CDR3 is built from 19 residues. J was trimmed by 0 bases and V by 4 bases; bases with no gene match: 15. CDR1 is SGDLS and CDR2 is YYNGEE in the germline V gene. The chain's CDR3 is CASSPEPLAGSRYQETQYF. The CDR3 DNA reads TGTGCCAGCAGCCCCGAACCACTAGCGGGAAGCCGGTACCAAGAGACCCAGTACTTC.

This sequence joins TRBV4-1 and TRBJ2-3; TRBD1 agrees at 11 bases. Trimming at V came to 1 base and at J to 4 bases, leaving 4 bases not matched to a gene. This CDR3 is 16 amino acids long. The germline V gene encodes CDR1 MGHRA and CDR2 YSYEKL. DNA for the CDR3: TGCGCCAGCAGCCAAGTGGACAGGGGGCGGGCAGATACGCAGTATTTT. Protein product: CASSQVDRGRADTQYF.

The chain uses TRBV7-3 and TRBJ1-1; perhaps TRBD1 as D (5 bases). Deletions cut 1 base from V and 11 bases from J, with 14 bases between. The germline CDR1 and CDR2 sequences are SGHTA and FQGTGA. This CDR3 comprises 13 residues. The CDR3 reads CASSLSQGMSAFF. In DNA, the CDR3 is TGTGCCAGCAGCTTAAGTCAGGGAATGTCGGCTTTCTTT.

The V and J genes are TRBV19 and TRBJ2-1, with TRBD2 matching 9 bases. This CDR3 comprises 16 residues. Trimming at V came to 1 base and at J to 4 bases, leaving 5 bases not matched to a gene. Germline lookup yields CDR1 LNHDA and CDR2 SQIVND (reference sequence). The CDR3 DNA sequence: TGTGCCAGTAGTATAGCTAGCGGGACAAAGTACAATGAGCAGTTCTTC. It translates to CASSIASGTKYNEQFF.

This chain connects TRBV2 to TRBJ2-7; 10 bases line up with TRBD2. Germline CDR1 SNHLY, CDR2 FYNNEI. There are 14 residues in the CDR3. With 6 bases clipped from V and 4 bases from J, the junction kept 6 bases outside the gene matches. CDR3 nucleotide sequence: TGTGCCAGCAGACGGACTAGCGGAATATACGAGCAGTACTTC. It translates to CASRRTSGIYEQYF. Full variable domain (outside the CDR3, taken from reference TRBV2 and TRBJ2-7): EPEVTQTPSHQVTQMGQEVILRCVPISNHLYFYWYRQILGQKVEFLVSFYNNEISEKSEIFDDQFSVERPDGSNFTLKIRSTKLEDSAMYFCASRRTSGIYEQYFGPGTRLTVT.

This clone was detected only once. The gene calls are TRBV5-1 and TRBJ1-4; D is unresolved. The CDR3 runs to 15 residues. Germline lookup yields CDR1 SGHRS and CDR2 YFSETQ. Between the trimmed V and J ends, which lost 0 bases and 8 bases, there was a span of 14 bases. The CDR3 DNA reads as TGCGCCAGCAGCTTGGATCTTACGGGTAACGAAAAACTGTTTTTT. Translation: CASSLDLTGNEKLFF.

The chain links TRBV7-6 to TRBJ2-5; 7 bases match TRBD1. V trimming: 3 bases; J trimming: 3 bases; junction bases outside the gene matches: 10. The CDR3 is 16 amino acids. Germline V gives CDR1 SGHVS, CDR2 FNYEAQ. The CDR3 DNA follows: TGTGCCAGCAGCTTCACGACAGGGACAAACAAAGAGACCCAGTACTTC. It specifies CASSFTTGTNKETQYF. The whole variable domain, remainder taken from reference TRBV7-6 and TRBJ2-5, is GAGVSQSPRYKVTKRGQDVALRCDPISGHVSLYWYRQALGQGPEFLTYFNYEAQQDKSGLPNDRFSAERPEGSISTLTIQRTEQRDSAMYRCASSFTTGTNKETQYFGPGTRLLVL.

The chain combines TRBV12-3 or TRBV12-4 with TRBJ1-1, with D possibly being TRBD1 (5 bases). The CDR3 has 13 residues. The V gene lost 5 bases and the J gene lost 8 bases, with 15 bases spanning the gap. CDR3 nucleotide sequence: TGTGCCAGCAGTCCCCTAGGGGCAGGGGAAGCTTTCTTT. Amino acid sequence: CASSPLGAGEAFF.